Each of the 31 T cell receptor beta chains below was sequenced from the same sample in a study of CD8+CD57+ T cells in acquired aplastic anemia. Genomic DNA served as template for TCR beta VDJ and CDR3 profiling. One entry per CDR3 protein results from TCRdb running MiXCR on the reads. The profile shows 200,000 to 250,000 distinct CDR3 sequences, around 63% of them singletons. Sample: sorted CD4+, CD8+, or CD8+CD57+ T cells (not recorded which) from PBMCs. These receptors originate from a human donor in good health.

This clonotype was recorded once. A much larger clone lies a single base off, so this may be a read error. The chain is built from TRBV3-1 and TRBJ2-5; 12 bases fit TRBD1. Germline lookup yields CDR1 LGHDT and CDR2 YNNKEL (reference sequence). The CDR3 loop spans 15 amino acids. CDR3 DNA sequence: TGTGCCAGCAGCCAGGGGACAGGGGGCCTAGAGACCCGGTACTTC. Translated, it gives CASSQGTGGLETRYF.

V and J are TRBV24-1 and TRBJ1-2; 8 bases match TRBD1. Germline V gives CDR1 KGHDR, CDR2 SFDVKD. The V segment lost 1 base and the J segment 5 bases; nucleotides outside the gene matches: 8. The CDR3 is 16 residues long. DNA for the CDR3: TGTGCCACCAGTGATTTCGGACAGGGCGGTGGTTATGGCTACACCTTC. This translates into CATSDFGQGGGYGYTF.

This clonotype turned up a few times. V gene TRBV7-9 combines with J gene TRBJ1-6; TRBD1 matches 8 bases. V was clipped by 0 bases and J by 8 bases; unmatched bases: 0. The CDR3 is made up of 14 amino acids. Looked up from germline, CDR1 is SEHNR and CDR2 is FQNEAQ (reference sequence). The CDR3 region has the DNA TGTGCCAGCAGCTTAGCGGGACAGGATTCACCCCTCCACTTT. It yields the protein CASSLAGQDSPLHF. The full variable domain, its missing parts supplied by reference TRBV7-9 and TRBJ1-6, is DTGVSQNPRHKITKRGQNVTFRCDPISEHNRLYWYRQTLGQGPEFLTYFQNEAQLEKSRLLSDRFSAERPKGSFSTLEIQRTEQGDSAMYLCASSLAGQDSPLHFGNGTRLTVT.

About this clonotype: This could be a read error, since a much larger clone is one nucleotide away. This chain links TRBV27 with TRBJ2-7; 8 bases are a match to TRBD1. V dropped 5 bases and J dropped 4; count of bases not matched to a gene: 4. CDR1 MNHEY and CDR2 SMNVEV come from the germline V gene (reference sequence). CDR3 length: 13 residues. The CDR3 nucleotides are TGTGCCAGCAGTCGTGGGACAGGTTACGAGCAGTACTTC. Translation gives CASSRGTGYEQYF.

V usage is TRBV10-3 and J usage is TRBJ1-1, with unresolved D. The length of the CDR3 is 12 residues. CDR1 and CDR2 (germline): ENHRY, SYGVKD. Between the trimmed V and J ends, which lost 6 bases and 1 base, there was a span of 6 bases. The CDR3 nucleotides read TGTGCCATCAGCCAATCGAACACTGAAGCTTTCTTT. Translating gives CAISQSNTEAFF.

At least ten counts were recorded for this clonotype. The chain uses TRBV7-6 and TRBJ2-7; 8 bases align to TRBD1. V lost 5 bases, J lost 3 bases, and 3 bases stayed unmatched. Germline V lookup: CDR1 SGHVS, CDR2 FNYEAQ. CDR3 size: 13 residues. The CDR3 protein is CASSRTGSYEQYF. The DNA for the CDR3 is TGTGCCAGCAGCAGGACAGGGAGCTACGAGCAGTACTTC. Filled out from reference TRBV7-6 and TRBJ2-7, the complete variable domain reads GAGVSQSPRYKVTKRGQDVALRCDPISGHVSLYWYRQALGQGPEFLTYFNYEAQQDKSGLPNDRFSAERPEGSISTLTIQRTEQRDSAMYRCASSRTGSYEQYFGPGTRLTVT.

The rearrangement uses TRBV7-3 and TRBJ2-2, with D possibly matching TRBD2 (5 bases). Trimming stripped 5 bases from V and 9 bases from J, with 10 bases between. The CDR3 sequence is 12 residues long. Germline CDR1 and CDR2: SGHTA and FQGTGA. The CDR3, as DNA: TGTGCCAGCAGCGGTGGAGGTCGGGAGCTGTTTTTT. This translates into CASSGGGRELFF.

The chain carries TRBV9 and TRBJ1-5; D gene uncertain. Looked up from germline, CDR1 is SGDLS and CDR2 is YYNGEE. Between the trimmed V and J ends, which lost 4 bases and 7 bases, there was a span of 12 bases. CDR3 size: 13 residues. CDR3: CASSFMLGQPQHF. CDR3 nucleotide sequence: TGTGCCAGCAGCTTCATGTTAGGACAGCCCCAGCATTTT.

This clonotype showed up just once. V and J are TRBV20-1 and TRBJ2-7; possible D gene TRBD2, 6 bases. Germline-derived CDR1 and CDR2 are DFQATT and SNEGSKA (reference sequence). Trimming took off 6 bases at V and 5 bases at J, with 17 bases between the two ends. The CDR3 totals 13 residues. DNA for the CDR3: TGCAGTGCCCACCGCGGGGACCTCAACGAGCAGTACTTC. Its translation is CSAHRGDLNEQYF.

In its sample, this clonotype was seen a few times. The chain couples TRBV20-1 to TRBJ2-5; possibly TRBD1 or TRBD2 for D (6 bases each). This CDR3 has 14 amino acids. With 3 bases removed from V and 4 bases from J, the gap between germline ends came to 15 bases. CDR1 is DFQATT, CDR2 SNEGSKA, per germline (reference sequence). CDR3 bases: TGCAGTGCTAGGGACTTCGAGGGGGGAGAGACCCAGTACTTC. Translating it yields CSARDFEGGETQYF.

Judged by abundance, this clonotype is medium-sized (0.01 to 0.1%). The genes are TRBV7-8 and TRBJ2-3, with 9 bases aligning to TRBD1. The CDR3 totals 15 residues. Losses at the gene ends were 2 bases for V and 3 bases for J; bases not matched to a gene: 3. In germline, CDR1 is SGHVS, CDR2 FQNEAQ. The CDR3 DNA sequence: TGTGCCAGCAGCTTATACAGGGGGCCGACAGATACGCAGTATTTT. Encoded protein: CASSLYRGPTDTQYF. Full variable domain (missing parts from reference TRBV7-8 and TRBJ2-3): GAGVSQSPRYKVAKRGQDVALRCDPISGHVSLFWYQQALGQGPEFLTYFQNEAQLDKSGLPSDRFFAERPEGSVSTLKIQRTQQEDSAVYLCASSLYRGPTDTQYFGPGTRLTVL.

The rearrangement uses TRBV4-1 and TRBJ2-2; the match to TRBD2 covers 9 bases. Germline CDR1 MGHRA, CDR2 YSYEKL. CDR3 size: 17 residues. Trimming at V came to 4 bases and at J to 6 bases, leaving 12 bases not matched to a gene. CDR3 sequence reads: CASSRASGLARAGELFF. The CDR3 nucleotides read TGCGCCAGCAGCCGAGCCTCAGGACTAGCGAGGGCCGGGGAGCTGTTTTTT.

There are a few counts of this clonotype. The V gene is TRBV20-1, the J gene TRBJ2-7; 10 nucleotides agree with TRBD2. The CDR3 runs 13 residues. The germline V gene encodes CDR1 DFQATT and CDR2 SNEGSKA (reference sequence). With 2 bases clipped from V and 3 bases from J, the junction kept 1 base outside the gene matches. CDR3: CSARTSGDYEQYF. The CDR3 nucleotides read TGCAGTGCTAGAACTAGCGGGGACTACGAGCAGTACTTC.

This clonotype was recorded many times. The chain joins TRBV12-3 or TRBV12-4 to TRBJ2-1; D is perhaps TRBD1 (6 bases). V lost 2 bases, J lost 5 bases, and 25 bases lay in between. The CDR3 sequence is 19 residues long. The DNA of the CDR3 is TGTGCCAGCAGTTTACTGGACGACCCCCGGGGCAGGGACAACAATGAGCAGTTCTTC. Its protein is CASSLLDDPRGRDNNEQFF.

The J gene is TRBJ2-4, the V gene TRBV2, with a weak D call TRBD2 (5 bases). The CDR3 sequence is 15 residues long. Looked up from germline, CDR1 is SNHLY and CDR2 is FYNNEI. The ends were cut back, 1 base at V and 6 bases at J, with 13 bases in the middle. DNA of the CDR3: TGTGCCAGCAGTGAAGAGCGAGCGGCTGTAAACATTCAGTACTTC. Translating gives CASSEERAAVNIQYF.

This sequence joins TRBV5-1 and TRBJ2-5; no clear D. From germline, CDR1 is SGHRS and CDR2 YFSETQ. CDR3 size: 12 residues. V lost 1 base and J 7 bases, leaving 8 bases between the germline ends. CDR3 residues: CASSLIGSTQYF. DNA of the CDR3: TGCGCCAGCAGCTTGATAGGGTCGACCCAGTACTTC.

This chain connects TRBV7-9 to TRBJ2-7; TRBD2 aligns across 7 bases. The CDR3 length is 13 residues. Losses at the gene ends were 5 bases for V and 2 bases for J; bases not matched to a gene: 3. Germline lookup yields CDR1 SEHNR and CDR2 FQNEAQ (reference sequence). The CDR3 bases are TGTGCCAGCAGCGGGGGGGACGCCTACGAGCAGTACTTC. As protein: CASSGGDAYEQYF.

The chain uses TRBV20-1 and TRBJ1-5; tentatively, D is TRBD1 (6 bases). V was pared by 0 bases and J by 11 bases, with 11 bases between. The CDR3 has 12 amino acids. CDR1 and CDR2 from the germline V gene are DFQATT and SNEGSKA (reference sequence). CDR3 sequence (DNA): TGCAGTGCTAGAGAACAGGGTGGGTCCCAGCATTTT. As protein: CSAREQGGSQHF.

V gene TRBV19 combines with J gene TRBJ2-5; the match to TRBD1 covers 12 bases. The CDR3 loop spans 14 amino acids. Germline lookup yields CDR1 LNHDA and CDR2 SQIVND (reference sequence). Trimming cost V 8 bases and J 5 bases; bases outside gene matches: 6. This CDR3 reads CASSGTGGAETQYF. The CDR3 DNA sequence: TGTGCCAGTTCCGGGACAGGGGGCGCGGAGACCCAGTACTTC.

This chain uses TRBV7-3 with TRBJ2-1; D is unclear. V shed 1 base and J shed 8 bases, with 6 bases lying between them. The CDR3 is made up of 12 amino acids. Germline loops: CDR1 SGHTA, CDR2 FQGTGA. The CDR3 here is CASSLSSDEQFF. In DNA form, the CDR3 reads TGTGCCAGCAGCTTAAGTTCCGATGAGCAGTTCTTC. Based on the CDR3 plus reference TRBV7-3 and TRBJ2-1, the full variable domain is GAGVSQTPSNKVTEKGKYVELRCDPISGHTALYWYRQSLGQGPEFLIYFQGTGAADDSGLPNDRFFAVRPEGSVSTLKIQRTERGDSAVYLCASSLSSDEQFFGPGTRLTVL.

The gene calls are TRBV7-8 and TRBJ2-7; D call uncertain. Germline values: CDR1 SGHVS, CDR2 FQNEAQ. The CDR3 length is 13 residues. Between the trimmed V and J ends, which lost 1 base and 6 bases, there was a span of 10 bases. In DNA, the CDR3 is TGTGCCAGCAGCTTAGGAGAAAGAACCGAGCAGTACTTC. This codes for CASSLGERTEQYF.

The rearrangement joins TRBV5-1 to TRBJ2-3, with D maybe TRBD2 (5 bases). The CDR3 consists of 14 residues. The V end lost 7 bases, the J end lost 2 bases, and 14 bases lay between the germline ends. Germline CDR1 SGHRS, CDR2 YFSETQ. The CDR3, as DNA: TGCGCCAGCCGTCTCAGCGGTTCCACAGATACGCAGTATTTT. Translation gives CASRLSGSTDTQYF.

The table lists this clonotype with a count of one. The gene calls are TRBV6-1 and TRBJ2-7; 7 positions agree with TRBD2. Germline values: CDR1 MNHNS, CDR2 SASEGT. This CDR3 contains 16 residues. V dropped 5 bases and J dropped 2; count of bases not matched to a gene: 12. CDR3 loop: CASSYSSGAVAYEQYF. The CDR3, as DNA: TGTGCCAGCAGTTACTCGAGCGGGGCGGTGGCCTACGAGCAGTACTTC.

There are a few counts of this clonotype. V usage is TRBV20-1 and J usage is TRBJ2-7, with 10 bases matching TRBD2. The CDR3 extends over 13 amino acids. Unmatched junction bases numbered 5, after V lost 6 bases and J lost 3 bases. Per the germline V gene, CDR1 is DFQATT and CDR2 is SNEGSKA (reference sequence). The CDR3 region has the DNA TGCAGTGCCCGGACTAGCGGAAACTACGAGCAGTACTTC. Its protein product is CSARTSGNYEQYF.

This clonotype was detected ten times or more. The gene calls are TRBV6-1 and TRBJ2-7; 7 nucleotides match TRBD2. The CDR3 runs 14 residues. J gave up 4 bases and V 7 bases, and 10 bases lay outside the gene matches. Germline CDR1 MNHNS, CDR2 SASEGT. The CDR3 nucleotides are TGTGCCAGCATTCTGTACCCGGGGGGATACGAGCAGTACTTC. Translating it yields CASILYPGGYEQYF.

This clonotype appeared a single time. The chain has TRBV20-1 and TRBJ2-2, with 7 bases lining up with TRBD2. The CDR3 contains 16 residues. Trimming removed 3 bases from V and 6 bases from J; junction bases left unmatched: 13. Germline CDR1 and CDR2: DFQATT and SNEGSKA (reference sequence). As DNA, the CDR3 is TGCAGTGCTAGCGTACCTGGCGGGGGAGCGGCCGGGGAGCTGTTTTTT. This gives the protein CSASVPGGGAAGELFF.

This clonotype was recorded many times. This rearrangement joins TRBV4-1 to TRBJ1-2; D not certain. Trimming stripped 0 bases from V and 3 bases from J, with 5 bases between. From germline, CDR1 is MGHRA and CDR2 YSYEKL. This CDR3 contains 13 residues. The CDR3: CASSQEGYYGYTF. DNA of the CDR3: TGCGCCAGCAGCCAAGAAGGATACTATGGCTACACCTTC.

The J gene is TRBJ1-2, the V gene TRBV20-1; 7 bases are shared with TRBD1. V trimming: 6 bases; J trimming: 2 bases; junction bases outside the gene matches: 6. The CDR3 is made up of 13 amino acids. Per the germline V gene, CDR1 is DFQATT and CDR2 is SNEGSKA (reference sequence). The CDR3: CSAGGRGNYGYTF. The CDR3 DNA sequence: TGCAGTGCAGGGGGCAGGGGGAACTATGGCTACACCTTC.

The CDR3 bases are TGTGCCAGCAGCTCCTCTAAGGACAGGGCGAATAGTTACGAGCAGTACTTC. It translates to CASSSSKDRANSYEQYF. This rearrangement joins TRBV9 to TRBJ2-7; 8 bases map to TRBD1. CDR1 is SGDLS and CDR2 is YYNGEE in the germline V gene. CDR3 size: 17 residues. V was clipped by 4 bases and J by 4 bases; unmatched bases: 16.

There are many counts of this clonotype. CDR3: CASSETSGGTDTQYF. The CDR3 DNA reads as TGTGCCAGCAGTGAAACTAGCGGAGGCACAGATACGCAGTATTTT. V is TRBV6-4 and J is TRBJ2-3; TRBD2 aligns across 8 bases. V shed 3 bases, J shed 1 base, and the junction held 3 bases outside the gene matches. Germline assignment: CDR1 MRHNA and CDR2 SNTAGT. The CDR3 is 15 residues long.

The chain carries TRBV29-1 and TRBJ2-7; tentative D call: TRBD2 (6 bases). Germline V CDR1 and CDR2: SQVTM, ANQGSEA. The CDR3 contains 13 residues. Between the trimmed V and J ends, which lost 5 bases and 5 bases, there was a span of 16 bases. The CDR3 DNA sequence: TGCAGCGTTTCCCGACGGGAGACCCACGAGCAGTACTTC. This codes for CSVSRRETHEQYF.